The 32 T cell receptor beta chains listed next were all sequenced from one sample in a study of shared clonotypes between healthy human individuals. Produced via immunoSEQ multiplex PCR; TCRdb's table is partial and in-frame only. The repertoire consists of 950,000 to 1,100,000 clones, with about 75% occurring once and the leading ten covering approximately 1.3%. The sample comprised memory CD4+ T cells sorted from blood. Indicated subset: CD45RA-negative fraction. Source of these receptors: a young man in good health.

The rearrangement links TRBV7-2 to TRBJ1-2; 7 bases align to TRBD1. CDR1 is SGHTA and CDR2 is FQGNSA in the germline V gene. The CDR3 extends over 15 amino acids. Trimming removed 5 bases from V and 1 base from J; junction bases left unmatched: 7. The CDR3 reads CASSVPGQSNYGYTF. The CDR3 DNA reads TGTGCCAGCAGCGTACCGGGACAGAGTAACTATGGCTACACCTTC. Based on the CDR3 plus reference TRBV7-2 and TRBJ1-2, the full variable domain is GAGVSQSPSNKVTEKGKDVELRCDPISGHTALYWYRQSLGQGLEFLIYFQGNSAPDKSGLPSDRFSAERTGGSVSTLTIQRTQQEDSAVYLCASSVPGQSNYGYTFGSGTRLTVV.

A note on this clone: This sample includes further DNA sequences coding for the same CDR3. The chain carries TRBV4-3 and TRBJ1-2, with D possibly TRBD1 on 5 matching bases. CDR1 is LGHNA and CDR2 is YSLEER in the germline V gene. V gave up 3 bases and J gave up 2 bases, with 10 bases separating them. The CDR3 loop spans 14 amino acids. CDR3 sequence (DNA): TGCGCCAGCAGCCAGCAGGGTACGAACTATGGCTACACCTTC. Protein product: CASSQQGTNYGYTF.

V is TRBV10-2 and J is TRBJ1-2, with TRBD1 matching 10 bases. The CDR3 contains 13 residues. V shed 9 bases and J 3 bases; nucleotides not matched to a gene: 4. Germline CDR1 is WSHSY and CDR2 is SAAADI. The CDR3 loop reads CASGDRGHYGYTF. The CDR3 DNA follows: TGCGCCAGTGGGGACAGGGGCCACTATGGCTACACCTTC.

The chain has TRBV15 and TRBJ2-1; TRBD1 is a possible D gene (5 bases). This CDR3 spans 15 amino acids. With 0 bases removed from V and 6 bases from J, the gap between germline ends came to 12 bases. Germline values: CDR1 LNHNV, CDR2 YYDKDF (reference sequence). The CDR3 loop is CATSRDLQGFNEQFF. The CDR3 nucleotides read TGTGCCACCAGCAGAGATCTGCAGGGTTTCAATGAGCAGTTCTTC.

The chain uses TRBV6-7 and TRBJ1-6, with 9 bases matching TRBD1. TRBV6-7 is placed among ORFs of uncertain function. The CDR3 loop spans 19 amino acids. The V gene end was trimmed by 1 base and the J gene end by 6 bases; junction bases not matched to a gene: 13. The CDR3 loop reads CASSYFGTGIFSSNSPLHF. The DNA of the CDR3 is TGTGCCAGCAGTTACTTCGGGACAGGGATTTTTTCGAGTAATTCACCCCTCCACTTT.

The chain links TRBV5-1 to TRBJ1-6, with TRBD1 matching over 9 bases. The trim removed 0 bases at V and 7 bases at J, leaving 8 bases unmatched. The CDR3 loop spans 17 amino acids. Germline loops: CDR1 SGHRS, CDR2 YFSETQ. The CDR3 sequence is CASSLGGNDRGNSPLHF. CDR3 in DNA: TGCGCCAGCAGCTTGGGGGGAAACGACAGGGGGAATTCACCCCTCCACTTT.

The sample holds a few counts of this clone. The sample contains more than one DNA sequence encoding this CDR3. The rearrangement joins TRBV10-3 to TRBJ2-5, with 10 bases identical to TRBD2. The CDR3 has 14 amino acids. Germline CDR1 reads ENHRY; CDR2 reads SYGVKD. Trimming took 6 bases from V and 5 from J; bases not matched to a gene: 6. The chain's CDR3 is CAIRASGGEETQYF. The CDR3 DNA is TGTGCCATCAGGGCCAGCGGGGGGGAGGAGACCCAGTACTTC.

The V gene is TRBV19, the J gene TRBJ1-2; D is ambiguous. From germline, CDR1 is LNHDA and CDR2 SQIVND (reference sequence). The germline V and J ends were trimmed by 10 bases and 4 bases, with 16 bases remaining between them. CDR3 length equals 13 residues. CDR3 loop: CATSREAVYGYTF. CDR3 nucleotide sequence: TGTGCCACCAGTAGAGAGGCCGTCTATGGCTACACCTTC.

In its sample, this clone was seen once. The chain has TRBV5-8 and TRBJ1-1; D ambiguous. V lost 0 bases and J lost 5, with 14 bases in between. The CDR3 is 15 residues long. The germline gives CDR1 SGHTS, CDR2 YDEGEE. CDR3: CASSLGRALVTEAFF. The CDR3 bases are TGTGCCAGCAGCTTGGGTCGGGCCCTAGTAACTGAAGCTTTCTTT. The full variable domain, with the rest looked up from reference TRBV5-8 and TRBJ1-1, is EAGVTQSPTHLIKTRGQQATLRCSPISGHTSVYWYQQALGLGLQFLLWYDEGEERNRGNFPPRFSGRQFPNYSSELNVNALELEDSALYLCASSLGRALVTEAFFGQGTRLTVV.

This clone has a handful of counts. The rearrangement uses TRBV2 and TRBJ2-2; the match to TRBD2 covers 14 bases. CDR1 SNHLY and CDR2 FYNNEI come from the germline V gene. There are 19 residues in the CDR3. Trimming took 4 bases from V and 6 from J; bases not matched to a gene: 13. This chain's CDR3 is CASSVPTSGGAVKAGELFF. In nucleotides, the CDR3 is TGTGCCAGCAGTGTTCCGACTAGCGGGGGGGCTGTGAAAGCCGGGGAGCTGTTTTTT.

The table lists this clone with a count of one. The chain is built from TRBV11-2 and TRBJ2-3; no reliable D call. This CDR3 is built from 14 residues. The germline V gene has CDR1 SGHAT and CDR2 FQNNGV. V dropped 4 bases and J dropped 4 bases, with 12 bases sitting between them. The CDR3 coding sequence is TGTGCCAGCAGCTCCCGTCCTTGGTCAGATACGCAGTATTTT. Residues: CASSSRPWSDTQYF.

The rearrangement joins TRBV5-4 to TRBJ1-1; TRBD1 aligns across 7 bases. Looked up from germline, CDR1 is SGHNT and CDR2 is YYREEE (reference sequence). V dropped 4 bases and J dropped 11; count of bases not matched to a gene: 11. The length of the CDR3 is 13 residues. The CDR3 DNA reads TGTGCCAGCAGCCCGGACAGGCAAGGAGATGCTTTCTTT. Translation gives CASSPDRQGDAFF.

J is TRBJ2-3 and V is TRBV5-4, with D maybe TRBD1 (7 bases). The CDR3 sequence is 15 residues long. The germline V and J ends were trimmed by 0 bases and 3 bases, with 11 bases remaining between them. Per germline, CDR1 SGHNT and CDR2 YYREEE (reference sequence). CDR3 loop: CASSLGRGATDTQYF. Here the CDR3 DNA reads TGTGCCAGCAGCTTGGGCAGGGGGGCGACAGATACGCAGTATTTT. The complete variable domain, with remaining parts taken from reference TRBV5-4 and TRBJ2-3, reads ETGVTQSPTHLIKTRGQQVTLRCSSQSGHNTVSWYQQALGQGPQFIFQYYREEENGRGNFPPRFSGLQFPNYSSELNVNALELDDSALYLCASSLGRGATDTQYFGPGTRLTVL.

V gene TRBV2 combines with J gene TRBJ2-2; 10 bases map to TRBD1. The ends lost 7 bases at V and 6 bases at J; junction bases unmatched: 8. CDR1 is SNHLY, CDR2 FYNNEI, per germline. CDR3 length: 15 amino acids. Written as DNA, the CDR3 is TGTGCCAGCAAAGGGACAGGGGCGAATTCCGGGGAGCTGTTTTTT. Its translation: CASKGTGANSGELFF.

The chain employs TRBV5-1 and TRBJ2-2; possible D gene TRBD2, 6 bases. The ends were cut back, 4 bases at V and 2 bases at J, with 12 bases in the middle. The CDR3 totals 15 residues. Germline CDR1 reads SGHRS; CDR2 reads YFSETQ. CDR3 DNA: TGCGCCAGCAGCGTCGACGGGGGAAACACCGGGGAGCTGTTTTTT. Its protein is CASSVDGGNTGELFF.

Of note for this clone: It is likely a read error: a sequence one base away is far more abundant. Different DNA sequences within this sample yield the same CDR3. CDR3 amino acids: CAWSSGTGGYNEQFF. In nucleotides, the CDR3 is TGTGCCTGGAGTTCTGGGACAGGGGGCTACAATGAGCAGTTCTTC. V usage is TRBV30 and J usage is TRBJ2-1; 11 positions match TRBD1. Losses at the gene ends were 2 bases for V and 3 bases for J; bases not matched to a gene: 3. The CDR3 is 15 residues long. CDR1 and CDR2 (germline): GTSNPN, SVGIG (reference sequence). Full variable domain (missing parts from reference TRBV30 and TRBJ2-1): SQTIHQWPATLVQPVGSPLSLECTVEGTSNPNLYWYRQAAGRGLQLLFYSVGIGQISSEVPQNLSASRPQDRQFILSSKKLLLSDSGFYLCAWSSGTGGYNEQFFGPGTRLTVL.

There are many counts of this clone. The CDR3 bases are TGTGCCAGCCGACAGGGGGGCGTTTCAGGGGCCAACGTCCTGACTTTC. Protein product: CASRQGGVSGANVLTF. V gene TRBV19 combines with J gene TRBJ2-6, with 9 bases matching TRBD1. Germline lookup yields CDR1 LNHDA and CDR2 SQIVND (reference sequence). V dropped 9 bases and J dropped 4; count of bases not matched to a gene: 10. The CDR3 contains 16 residues.

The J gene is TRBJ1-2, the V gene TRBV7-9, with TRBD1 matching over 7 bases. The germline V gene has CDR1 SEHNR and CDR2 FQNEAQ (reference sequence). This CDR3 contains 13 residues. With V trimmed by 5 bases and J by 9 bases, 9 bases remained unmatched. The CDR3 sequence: CASSPPGQPSYTF. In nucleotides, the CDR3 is TGTGCCAGCAGCCCGCCGGGACAGCCTAGCTACACCTTC. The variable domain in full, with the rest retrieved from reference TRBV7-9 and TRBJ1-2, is DTGVSQNPRHKITKRGQNVTFRCDPISEHNRLYWYRQTLGQGPEFLTYFQNEAQLEKSRLLSDRFSAERPKGSFSTLEIQRTEQGDSAMYLCASSPPGQPSYTFGSGTRLTVV.

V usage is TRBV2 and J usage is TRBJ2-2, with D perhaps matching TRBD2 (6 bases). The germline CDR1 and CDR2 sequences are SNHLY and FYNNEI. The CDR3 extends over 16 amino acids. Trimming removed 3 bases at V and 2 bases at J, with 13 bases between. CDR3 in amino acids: CASSDGLAINTGELFF. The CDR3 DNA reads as TGTGCCAGCAGTGACGGGCTAGCGATAAACACCGGGGAGCTGTTTTTT.

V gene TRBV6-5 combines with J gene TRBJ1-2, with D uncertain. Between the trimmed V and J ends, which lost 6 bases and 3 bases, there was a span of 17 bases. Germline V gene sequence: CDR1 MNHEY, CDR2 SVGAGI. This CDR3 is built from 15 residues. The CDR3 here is CASSRARLAYYGYTF. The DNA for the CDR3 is TGTGCCAGCAGCCGCGCGAGGTTAGCCTACTATGGCTACACCTTC.

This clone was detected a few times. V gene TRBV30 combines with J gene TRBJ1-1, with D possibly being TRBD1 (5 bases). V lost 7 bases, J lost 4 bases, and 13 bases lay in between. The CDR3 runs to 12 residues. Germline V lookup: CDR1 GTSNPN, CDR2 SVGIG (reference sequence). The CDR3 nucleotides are TGTGCCTCCACAGACGGGGGCACTGAAGCTTTCTTT. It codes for CASTDGGTEAFF.

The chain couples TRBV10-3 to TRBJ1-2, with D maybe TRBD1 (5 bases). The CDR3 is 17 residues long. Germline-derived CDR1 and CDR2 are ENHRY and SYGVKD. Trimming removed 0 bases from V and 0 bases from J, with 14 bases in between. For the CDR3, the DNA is TGTGCCATCAGTGAGTCCGAAACAGGAATGTCTAACTATGGCTACACCTTC. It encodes CAISESETGMSNYGYTF.

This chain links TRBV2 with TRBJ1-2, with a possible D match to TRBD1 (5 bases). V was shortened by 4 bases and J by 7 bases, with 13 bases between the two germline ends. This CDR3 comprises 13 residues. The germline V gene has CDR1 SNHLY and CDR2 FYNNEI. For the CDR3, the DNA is TGTGCCAGCAGTGGAGATCAGGGAGGTGGCTACACCTTC. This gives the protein CASSGDQGGGYTF.

Written as DNA, the CDR3 is TGTGCCAGCAGCTCCCTTACGGCTAACGAGCAGTACTTC. Its translation: CASSSLTANEQYF. The chain carries TRBV7-6 and TRBJ2-7; no reliable D call. The CDR3 covers 13 residues. Per the germline V gene, CDR1 is SGHVS and CDR2 is FNYEAQ. V was pared by 4 bases and J by 5 bases, with 12 bases between.

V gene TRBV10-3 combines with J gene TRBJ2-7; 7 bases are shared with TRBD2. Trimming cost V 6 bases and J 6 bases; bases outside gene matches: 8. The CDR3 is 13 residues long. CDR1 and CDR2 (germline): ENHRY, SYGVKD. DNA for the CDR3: TGTGCCATCAGCCGGGACTACCTCGCCGAGCAGTACTTC. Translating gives CAISRDYLAEQYF.

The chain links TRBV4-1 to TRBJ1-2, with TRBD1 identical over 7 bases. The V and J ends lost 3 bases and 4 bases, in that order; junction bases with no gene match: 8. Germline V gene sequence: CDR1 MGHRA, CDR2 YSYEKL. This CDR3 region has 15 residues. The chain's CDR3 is CASSQTGQASYGYTF. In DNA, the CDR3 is TGCGCCAGCAGCCAGACTGGACAGGCGTCCTATGGCTACACCTTC.

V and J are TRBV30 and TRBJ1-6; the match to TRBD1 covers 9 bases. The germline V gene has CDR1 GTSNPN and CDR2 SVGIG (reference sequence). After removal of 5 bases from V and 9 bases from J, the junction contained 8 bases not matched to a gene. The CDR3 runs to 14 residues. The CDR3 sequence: CAWVGTGYGSPLHF. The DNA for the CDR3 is TGTGCCTGGGTCGGGACAGGGTATGGTTCACCCCTCCACTTT.

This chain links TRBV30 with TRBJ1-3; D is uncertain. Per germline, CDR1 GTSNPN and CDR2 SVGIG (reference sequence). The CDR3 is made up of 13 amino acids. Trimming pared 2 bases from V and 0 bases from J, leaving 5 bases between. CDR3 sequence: CAWSWASGNTIYF. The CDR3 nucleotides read TGTGCCTGGAGTTGGGCCTCTGGAAACACCATATATTTT.

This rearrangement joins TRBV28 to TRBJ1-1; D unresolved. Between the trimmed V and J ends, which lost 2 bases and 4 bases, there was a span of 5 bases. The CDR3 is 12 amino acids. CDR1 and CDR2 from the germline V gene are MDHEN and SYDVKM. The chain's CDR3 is CASSLRGTEAFF. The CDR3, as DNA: TGTGCCAGCAGTTTACGGGGCACTGAAGCTTTCTTT.

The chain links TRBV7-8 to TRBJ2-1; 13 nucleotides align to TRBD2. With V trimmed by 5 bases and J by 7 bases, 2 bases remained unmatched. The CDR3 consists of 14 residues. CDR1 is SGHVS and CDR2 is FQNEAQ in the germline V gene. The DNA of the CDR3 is TGTGCCAGCAGCGAGGGACTAGCGGGAAATGAGCAGTTCTTC. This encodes CASSEGLAGNEQFF.

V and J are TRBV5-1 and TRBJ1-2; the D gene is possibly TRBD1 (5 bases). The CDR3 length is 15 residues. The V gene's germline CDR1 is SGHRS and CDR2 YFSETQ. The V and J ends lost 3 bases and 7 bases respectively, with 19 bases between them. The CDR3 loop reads CASSWTRGGSGGYTF. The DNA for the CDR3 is TGCGCCAGCAGCTGGACCCGGGGGGGGTCGGGTGGCTACACCTTC.

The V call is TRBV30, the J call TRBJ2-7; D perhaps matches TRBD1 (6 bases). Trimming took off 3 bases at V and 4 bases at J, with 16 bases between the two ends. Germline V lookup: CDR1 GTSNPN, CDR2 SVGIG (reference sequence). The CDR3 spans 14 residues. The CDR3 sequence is CAWRPLDSPYEQYF. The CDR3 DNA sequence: TGTGCCTGGAGACCCTTGGACAGCCCTTACGAGCAGTACTTC.